This T cell receptor beta chain emerged from a study of blood T cells in healthy people across ages. Germline CDR1 is SGHAT and CDR2 is FQNNGV. The CDR3 loop spans 20 amino acids. The J segment lost 9 bases and the V segment lost 5 bases, leaving 24 bases of the junction unmatched. A second PCR, run for about 7 to 11 cycles, used a sample-barcoded 5' primer plus a J-beta primer mix. TCRdb reanalysed the 5' RACE reads using MiXCR and keeps one entry per CDR3 protein. In the table there are 710,000 or so distinct CDR3 sequences, 22% of which are singletons. The clonotype comes from a man in his 70s in good health. The chain links TRBV11-2 to TRBJ2-3; TRBD2 aligns across 12 bases. The sequenced sample consisted of blood. The CDR3 DNA is TGTGCCAGCAGCACCACTCTAGCGGGGGGGATACAAAGATTTCTGCGGACGCAGTATTTT. Translation gives CASSTTLAGGIQRFLRTQYF.